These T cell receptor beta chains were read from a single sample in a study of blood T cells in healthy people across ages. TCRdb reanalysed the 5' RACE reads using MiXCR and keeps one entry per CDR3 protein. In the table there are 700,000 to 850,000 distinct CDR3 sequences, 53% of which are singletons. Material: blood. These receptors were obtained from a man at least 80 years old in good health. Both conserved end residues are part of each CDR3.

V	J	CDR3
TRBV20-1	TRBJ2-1	CSAKKPRLAGSNEQFF
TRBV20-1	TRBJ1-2	CSASGQGADYGYTF
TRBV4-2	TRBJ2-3	CASSQELGDTQYF
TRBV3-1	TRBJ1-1	CASSQTDSEAFF
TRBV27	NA	CASSVRCYEQYF
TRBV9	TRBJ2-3	CASSPGTRQYF
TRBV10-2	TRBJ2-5	CASSFAGGPVETQYF
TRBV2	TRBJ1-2	CASSEMGLGGYTF
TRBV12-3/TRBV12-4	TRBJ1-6	CASSLKRGNSPLHF
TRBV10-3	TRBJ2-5	CAIRRGGAQETQYF
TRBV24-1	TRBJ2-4	CATSDWAKNIQYF
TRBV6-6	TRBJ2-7	CASSGPGQGASYEQYF
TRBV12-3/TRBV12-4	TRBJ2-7	CASSLTGESFYEQYF
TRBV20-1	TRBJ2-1	CSASGQMHNGQFF
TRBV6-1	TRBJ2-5	CASRGVVQETQYF
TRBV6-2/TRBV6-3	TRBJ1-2	CASTPRGTGGGNYGYTF
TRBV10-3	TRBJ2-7	CAISENRGNEQYF
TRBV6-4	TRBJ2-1	CASGAGLAGDHNEQFF
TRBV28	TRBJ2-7	CASSPVINEQYF
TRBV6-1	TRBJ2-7	CASSASGTVITKYF
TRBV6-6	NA	CASRGDRGRYEQYF
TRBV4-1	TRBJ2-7	CASSQIIGTGGSEQYF
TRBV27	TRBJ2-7	CASSPLAGVNLREQYF
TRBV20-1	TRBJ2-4	CSAREGGIDIQYF
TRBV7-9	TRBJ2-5	CASSPRGQGDETQYF
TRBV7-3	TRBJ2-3	CASSPVTALTDTQYF
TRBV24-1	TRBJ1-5	CATSDLGRGPQPQHF
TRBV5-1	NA	CASGQDRETQFF
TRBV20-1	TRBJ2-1	CSARMFGAESYNEQFF
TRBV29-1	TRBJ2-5	CSVERRTQYF
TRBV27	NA	CASSSLNTLAGVKYEQYF
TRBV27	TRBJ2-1	CASSLAPGLAGYEQFF
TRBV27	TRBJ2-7	CASSLSRVPQGEQYF
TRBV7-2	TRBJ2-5	CASSFGGGGYNEQYF
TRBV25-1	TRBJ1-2	CASSEKALGYGYTF
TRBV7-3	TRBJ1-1	CASSSEINTEAFF
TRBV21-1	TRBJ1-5	CASSEIPGQSSHSNQPQHF
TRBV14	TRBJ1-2	CASSQVAYSWGGYTF
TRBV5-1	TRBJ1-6	CASSPGTGVDASPLHF
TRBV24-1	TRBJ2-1	CATRPSGRASGNEQFF
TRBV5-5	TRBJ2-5	CASSLAQIQETQYF